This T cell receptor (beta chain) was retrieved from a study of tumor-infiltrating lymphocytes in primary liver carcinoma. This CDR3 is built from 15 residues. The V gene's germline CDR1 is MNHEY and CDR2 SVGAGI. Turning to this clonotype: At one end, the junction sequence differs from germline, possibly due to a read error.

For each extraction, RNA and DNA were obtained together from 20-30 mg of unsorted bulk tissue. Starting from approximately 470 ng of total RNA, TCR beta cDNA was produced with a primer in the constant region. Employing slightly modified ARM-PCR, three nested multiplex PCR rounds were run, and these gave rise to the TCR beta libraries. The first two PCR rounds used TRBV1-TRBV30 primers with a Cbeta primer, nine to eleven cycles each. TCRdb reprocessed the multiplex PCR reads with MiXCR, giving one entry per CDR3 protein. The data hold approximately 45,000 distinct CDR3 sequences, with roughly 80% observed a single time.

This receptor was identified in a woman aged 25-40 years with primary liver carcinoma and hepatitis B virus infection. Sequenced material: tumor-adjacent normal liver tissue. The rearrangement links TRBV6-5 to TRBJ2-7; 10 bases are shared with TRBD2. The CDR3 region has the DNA TGTACCAGCTGTTACTCTAGCGGGAGCTCCTACGAGCAGTACTTC. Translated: CTSCYSSGSSYEQYF.